This TCR beta chain originates from a study of control samples from healthy donors and cancer patients. V was pared by 5 bases and J by 7 bases, with 12 bases between. The CDR3 runs to 13 residues. CDR1 and CDR2 (germline): SNHLY, FYNNEI. Clones were read by immunoSEQ multiplex PCR, and TCRdb kept only the in-frame ones, dropping some. Among 25,000 to 35,000 clones listed, around 80% were seen once. Material for sequencing was PBMCs. This clonotype was sampled from a man in his fifties or sixties with head and neck cancer. The genes are TRBV2 and TRBJ1-5; D call uncertain. CDR3: CASSREHPQPQHF. CDR3 sequence (DNA): TGTGCCAGCAGTCGGGAACACCCCCAGCCCCAGCATTTT.